These T cell receptor beta chains were read from a single sample in a study of a mutant IDH1 vaccine in newly diagnosed glioma. Repertoires were generated with immunoSEQ multiplex PCR, while TCRdb's copy carries only in-frame clones and drops some. The sample shows some 60,000 clones, roughly 80% of them seen only once. No antigen has been assigned to these receptors. Material: PBMCs, obtained from a glioma patient whose treatment included an IDH1 peptide vaccine. Receptors originate from a woman aged 50 to 65 with glioma. Each CDR3 is given with its conserved first and last residue. A D gene is named only where the DNA matches it firmly. Rows may omit the clone size; those that give it use once, few, many or a size class.

>TRBV6-5|TRBJ1-5|NA|14|NA
TGTGCCAGCAGTTACTCGAGCAGCAATCAGCCCCAGCATTTT
CASSYSSSNQPQHF
>TRBV7-8|TRBJ1-2|few|13|NA
TGTGCCAGCAGCTTAGCCAGGAAAGGTGGCTACACCTTC
CASSLARKGGYTF
>TRBV5-1|TRBJ1-1|NA|14|NA
TGCGCCAGCAGCCTGAGCGGGGGTTACACTGAAGCTTTCTTT
CASSLSGGYTEAFF
>TRBV28|TRBJ1-5|NA|17|NA
TGTGCCAGCAGGACGGGACTCTCGACGGTGAGCAATCAGCCCCAGCATTTT
CASRTGLSTVSNQPQHF
>TRBV2|TRBJ1-1|NA|12|NA
TGTGCCAGCAGGGGGGGGCAGGCTGAAGCTTTCTTT
CASRGGQAEAFF
>TRBV5-1|TRBJ1-4|NA|15|NA
TGCGCCAGCAGCTTGGGTGAGACAACTAATGAAAAACTGTTTTTT
CASSLGETTNEKLFF
>TRBV5-1|TRBJ2-1|NA|15|TRBD1
TGCGCCAGCAGCGACCGGGACAGGGCAGGCAATGAGCAGTTCTTC
CASSDRDRAGNEQFF
>TRBV2|TRBJ2-7|NA|16|NA
TGTGCCAGCAGCGAGTACCGGACAGATAGCTCCTACGAGCAGTACTTC
CASSEYRTDSSYEQYF
>TRBV6-5|TRBJ1-4|NA|14|NA
TGTGCCAGCAGGGAGGACAGTGCAAATGAAAAACTGTTTTTT
CASREDSANEKLFF
>TRBV9|TRBJ2-3|NA|16|TRBD1
TGTGCCAGCAGCGCCCGACAGGGGGCGGGCACAGATACGCAGTATTTT
CASSARQGAGTDTQYF
>TRBV7-2|TRBJ1-1|NA|12|NA
TGTGCCAGCAGCTCAAAAAACACTGAAGCTTTCTTT
CASSSKNTEAFF
>TRBV7-9|TRBJ2-2|few|13|NA
TGTGCCGAGAATAGCGGCTTCACCGGGGAGCTGTTTTTT
CAENSGFTGELFF
>TRBV4-1|TRBJ1-1|NA|13|NA
TGCGCCAGCAGCCCCGACGGCCCCACTGAAGCTTTCTTT
CASSPDGPTEAFF
>TRBV15|TRBJ1-6|NA|12|NA
TGTGCCACCAGCATACAGGATTCACCCCTCCACTTT
CATSIQDSPLHF
>TRBV4-2|TRBJ2-1|NA|17|TRBD2
TGTGCCACCGGGACTAGCGGGGTCCAGAGCTCCTACAATGAGCAGTTCTTC
CATGTSGVQSSYNEQFF
>TRBV2|TRBJ2-1|NA|15|TRBD2
TGTGCCAGCAGTGCCGGGACTAGCGCCTACAATGAGCAGTTCTTC
CASSAGTSAYNEQFF
>TRBV5-4|TRBJ2-3|NA|15|NA
TGTGCCAGCAGCCCGACAGGACACCACGCGGATACGCAGTATTTT
CASSPTGHHADTQYF
>TRBV27|TRBJ1-5|few|13|TRBD1
TGTGCCAGCCGCAGGGGGACGGGTCAGCCCCAGCATTTT
CASRRGTGQPQHF
>TRBV12-5|TRBJ1-5|NA|14|NA
TGTGCTAGTGGTTTGGAGATTGGAAGACAGCCCCAGCATTTT
CASGLEIGRQPQHF
>TRBV14|TRBJ2-5|NA|15|TRBD1
TGTGCCAGCAGCTTCCGACAGGGCAATTGGGAGACCCAGTACTTC
CASSFRQGNWETQYF
>TRBV4-1|TRBJ2-1|NA|16|NA
TGCGCCAGCAGCCAAGTAGGTCAGGGCGGATACAATGAGCAGTTCTTC
CASSQVGQGGYNEQFF
>TRBV7-6|TRBJ2-7|NA|16|NA
TGTGCCAGCAGCTTAGCGCAGGGTCTGAGCTCCTACGAGCAGTACTTC
CASSLAQGLSSYEQYF
>TRBV19|TRBJ1-6|few|15|NA
TGTGCCAGTAGTGTCGGGATTAGCATTAATTCACCCCTCCACTTT
CASSVGISINSPLHF
>TRBV4-1|TRBJ1-5|NA|15|NA
TGCGCCAGCAGCCTCGGGACATTAGGGAATCAGCCCCAGCATTTT
CASSLGTLGNQPQHF
>TRBV6-5|TRBJ1-2|NA|14|TRBD1
TGTGCCAGCAGGGACACCGGGACAGGGAGCGGCTACACCTTC
CASRDTGTGSGYTF
>TRBV7-2|TRBJ1-2|few|14|TRBD1
TGTGCCAGCAGCTCTAGCCTACAGGGGGGTGGCTACACCTTC
CASSSSLQGGGYTF
>TRBV7-2|TRBJ2-7|NA|13|NA
TGTGCCAGCAGCTTCCCCGATACCTACGAGCAGTACTTC
CASSFPDTYEQYF
>TRBV25-1|TRBJ2-1|NA|14|NA
TGTGCCAGCAGTGCCTCGGCCCTCGACAATGAGCAGTTCTTC
CASSASALDNEQFF
>TRBV10-3|TRBJ1-2|NA|14|TRBD1
TGTGCCATCAGAACGACAGGGAAAGGCTATGGCTACACCTTC
CAIRTTGKGYGYTF
>TRBV2|TRBJ2-1|NA|12|NA
TGTGCCAGCACCGAGGGGGGGAATGAGCAGTTCTTC
CASTEGGNEQFF
>TRBV7-9|TRBJ1-4|NA|15|TRBD1
TGTGCCAGCAGCTTTAGGGGGCAGGGAGGTGAAAAACTGTTTTTT
CASSFRGQGGEKLFF
>TRBV2|TRBJ1-1|NA|11|TRBD1
TGTGCCAGCAGTTTTGACAGGGTACCTTTCTTT
CASSFDRVPFF
>TRBV27|TRBJ2-6|NA|16|TRBD1
TGTGCCAGCAGTCCTCGACAGGGGTCGGGGGCCAACGTCCTGACTTTC
CASSPRQGSGANVLTF
>TRBV4-1|TRBJ1-5|NA|16|NA
TGCGCCAGCAGCCAAGGAGACACCCAGGGCAATCAGCCCCAGCATTTT
CASSQGDTQGNQPQHF
>TRBV6-1|TRBJ2-5|NA|15|TRBD1
TGTGCCAGCAGTGAAGGGACAGGGGTTAGAGAGACCCAGTACTTC
CASSEGTGVRETQYF
>TRBV5-1|TRBJ2-7|NA|15|NA
TGCGCCAGCAGCGTACAATTGGACAGCTACTACGAGCAGTACTTC
CASSVQLDSYYEQYF
>TRBV5-1|TRBJ2-7|NA|13|TRBD1
TGCGCCAGCAGCCCCGGGGACAGGGCCGAGCAGTACTTC
CASSPGDRAEQYF
>TRBV6-6|TRBJ2-1|NA|16|TRBD1
TGTGCCAGCAGTCCGCGGGACAGGGAAGTTTACAATGAGCAGTTCTTC
CASSPRDREVYNEQFF
>TRBV5-1|TRBJ2-5|NA|16|NA
TGCGCCAGCAGCTCCTCGACCTCCAACGGGGGAGAGACCCAGTACTTC
CASSSSTSNGGETQYF
>TRBV6-5|TRBJ2-7|NA|14|TRBD1
TGTGCCAGCAGTTACGGGGGACAGGCCTACGAGCAGTACTTC
CASSYGGQAYEQYF
>TRBV7-2|TRBJ1-5|NA|16|NA
TGTGCCAGCAGCTTAGTAGGGACGGAGACCAATCAGCCCCAGCATTTT
CASSLVGTETNQPQHF
>TRBV5-4|TRBJ2-1|NA|18|TRBD2
TGTGCCAGCAGCTCACCGGGACTAGCGGGGCCTTCGGGTATTGAGCAGTTCTTC
CASSSPGLAGPSGIEQFF
>TRBV11-2|TRBJ1-1|NA|13|NA
TGTGCCAGCAGCCAAGAGCCGGAGGCTGAAGCTTTCTTT
CASSQEPEAEAFF
>TRBV6-5|TRBJ2-5|NA|13|NA
TGTGCCAGCACGAGCAGGGATCAAGAGACCCAGTACTTC
CASTSRDQETQYF
>TRBV9|TRBJ1-1|NA|13|NA
TGTGCCAGCAGCCCCCAAGCGGACACTGAAGCTTTCTTT
CASSPQADTEAFF
>TRBV4-3|TRBJ2-2|NA|16|NA
TGCGCCAGCAGCCAAGAGAGGCAGTTGAACACCGGGGAGCTGTTTTTT
CASSQERQLNTGELFF